This T cell receptor (beta chain) originates from a study of T cell responses to AZD1222 COVID-19 vaccine. This clone came up a few times. From germline, CDR1 is SNHLY and CDR2 FYNNEI. Trimming stripped 6 bases from V and 7 bases from J, with 7 bases between. The CDR3 spans 10 residues. Assay used: immunoSEQ multiplex PCR; TCRdb lists only in-frame clones, some missing. The sample has about 94,000 clones, roughly 85% seen once. This receptor was obtained from an adult who received the AZD1222 COVID-19 vaccine. The rearrangement links TRBV2 to TRBJ2-7; D is undetermined. The specimen was peripheral blood, collected 28 days after the second AZD1222 dose. The CDR3 nucleotides are TGTGCCAGCAGGCGGACGGAGCAGTACTTC. This encodes CASRRTEQYF. Based on the CDR3 plus reference TRBV2 and TRBJ2-7, the full variable domain is EPEVTQTPSHQVTQMGQEVILRCVPISNHLYFYWYRQILGQKVEFLVSFYNNEISEKSEIFDDQFSVERPDGSNFTLKIRSTKLEDSAMYFCASRRTEQYFGPGTRLTVT.